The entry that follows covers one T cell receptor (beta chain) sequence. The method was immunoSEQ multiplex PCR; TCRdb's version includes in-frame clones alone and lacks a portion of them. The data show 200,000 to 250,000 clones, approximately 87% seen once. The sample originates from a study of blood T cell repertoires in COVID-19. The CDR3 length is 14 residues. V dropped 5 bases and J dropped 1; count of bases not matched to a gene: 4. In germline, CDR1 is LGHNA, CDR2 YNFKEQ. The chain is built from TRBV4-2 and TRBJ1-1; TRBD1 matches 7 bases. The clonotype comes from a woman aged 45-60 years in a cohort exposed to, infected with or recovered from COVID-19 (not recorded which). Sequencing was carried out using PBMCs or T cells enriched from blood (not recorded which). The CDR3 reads CASSSRDRNTEAFF. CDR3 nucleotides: TGTGCCAGCAGCAGCCGGGACAGGAACACTGAAGCTTTCTTT.